This is a list of T cell receptor beta chains from one sample in a study of CD8 T cells in ankylosing spondylitis. TCRdb reprocessed the 5' RACE reads with MiXCR, giving one entry per CDR3 protein. The table includes approximately 500,000 distinct CDR3 sequences, about 13% detected once. Material: blood, either unsorted or a sorted T cell fraction (not recorded which). The source is a male donor with ankylosing spondylitis. Both conserved end residues are part of each CDR3. D genes are given only for firm matches. Size is omitted from some rows. Given values are once, few, many or a class for expanded clones.

TRBJ2-2 few TRBV30 - CALAQEMNTGELFF TGTGCCCTTGCGCAGGAGATGAACACCGGGGAGCTGTTTTTT
TRBJ1-5 few TRBV5-6 TRBD1 CASSRDRGEQPQHF TGTGCCAGCAGCCGGGACAGGGGAGAGCAGCCCCAGCATTTT
TRBJ2-2 many TRBV5-1 TRBD1 CASSSGTGLGGELFF TGCGCCAGCAGCTCCGGGACAGGGCTCGGCGGGGAGCTGTTTTTT
TRBJ2-7 many TRBV12-3/TRBV12-4 TRBD1 CASSFDRGDEQYF TGTGCCAGCAGTTTCGACAGGGGGGATGAGCAGTACTTC
TRBJ2-1 - TRBV3-1 - CASSQDWAGNEQFF TGTGCCAGCAGCCAAGATTGGGCGGGCAATGAGCAGTTCTTC
TRBJ1-2 - TRBV10-3 - CAIGGTPAGINGYSF TGTGCCATCGGGGGGACCCCGGCCGGAATAAATGGCTACTCCTTC
TRBJ2-1 - TRBV7-6 TRBD2 CASSLVLSGSRHEQFF TGTGCCAGCAGCTTAGTTCTTAGCGGGAGTAGGCATGAGCAGTTCTTC
TRBJ2-5 - TRBV27 TRBD1 CASRITGARETQYF TGTGCCAGCAGGATAACAGGGGCCAGAGAGACCCAGTACTTC
TRBJ1-2 few TRBV12-3/TRBV12-4 - CASSQGLLGYTF TGTGCCAGCAGCCAGGGGTTGCTTGGCTACACCTTC
TRBJ1-5 - TRBV7-9 - CASSSQGEDQPQHF TGTGCCAGCAGCTCGCAGGGTGAGGATCAGCCCCAGCATTTT
TRBJ2-3 few TRBV9 - CASSVAPGTDTQYF TGTGCCAGCAGCGTAGCCCCGGGGACAGATACGCAGTATTTT
TRBJ2-7 few TRBV10-3 - CAISEIYEQYF TGTGCCATCAGTGAAATCTACGAGCAGTACTTC
TRBJ2-3 few TRBV6-1 - CASSESLDQDTQYF TGTGCCAGCAGTGAATCTTTAGACCAAGATACGCAGTATTTT
TRBJ2-1 many TRBV20-1 - CSANLRGTPYNEQFF TGCAGTGCTAACCTTCGAGGTACCCCCTACAATGAGCAGTTCTTC
TRBJ2-1 - TRBV7-8 - CASSLVAGALYNEQFF TGTGCCAGCAGCTTAGTGGCGGGGGCATTATACAATGAGCAGTTCTTC
TRBJ1-1 many TRBV20-1 TRBD1 CSASRTGTYTEAFF TGCAGTGCTAGTCGGACAGGAACCTACACTGAAGCTTTCTTT
TRBJ1-1 many TRBV5-1 - CASSFWNTEAFF TGCGCCAGCAGCTTCTGGAACACTGAAGCTTTCTTT
TRBJ2-3 few TRBV2 - CASSDADTQYF TGTGCCAGCAGCGACGCAGATACGCAGTATTTT
TRBJ2-2 - TRBV6-1 - CASSKAAHNTGELFF TGTGCCAGCAGTAAAGCGGCCCACAACACCGGGGAGCTGTTTTTT
TRBJ1-2 few TRBV12-3/TRBV12-4 TRBD1 CASSLWDRGYGYTF TGTGCCAGCAGTTTATGGGACAGGGGCTATGGCTACACCTTC
TRBJ1-2 - TRBV12-3/TRBV12-4 - CASSWGGSHNGYTF TGTGCCAGCAGTTGGGGTGGCAGCCATAATGGCTACACCTTC
TRBJ2-7 few TRBV25-1 - CASSAGEGSHEQYF TGTGCCAGCAGTGCAGGGGAAGGGTCCCACGAGCAGTACTTC
TRBJ1-6 - TRBV5-1 - CASSLSVGGADNSPLHF TGCGCCAGCAGCTTGTCGGTAGGAGGGGCTGATAATTCACCCCTCCACTTT
TRBJ1-5 few TRBV6-5 - CASSYWGSNQPQHF TGTGCCAGCAGTTATTGGGGTAGCAATCAGCCCCAGCATTTT
TRBJ1-5 - TRBV12-3/TRBV12-4 - CASSLSGRSNQPQHF TGTGCCAGCAGTTTAAGCGGCAGGAGCAATCAGCCCCAGCATTTT
TRBJ1-1 - TRBV6-1 - CASRSLWTVNTEAFF TGTGCCAGCAGGTCCCTTTGGACGGTGAACACTGAAGCTTTCTTT
TRBJ2-1 many TRBV24-1 - CATSDLKRGVNEQFF TGTGCCACCAGTGATTTGAAGAGGGGCGTCAATGAGCAGTTCTTC
TRBJ1-6 many TRBV5-1 - CASSLEGRHTSPLHF TGCGCCAGCAGCTTGGAAGGGCGGCACACTTCACCCCTCCACTTT
TRBJ1-2 few TRBV5-1 TRBD1 CATTLQGGDGYTF TGCGCCACAACCCTACAGGGGGGAGACGGCTACACCTTC
TRBJ2-1 few TRBV7-9 TRBD2 CASSREREGLGEQFF TGTGCCAGCAGCAGAGAGCGGGAGGGCCTTGGTGAGCAGTTCTTC
TRBJ1-4 few TRBV4-2 TRBD1 CASSRYDRGSLNEKLFF TGTGCCAGCAGCCGTTACGACAGGGGGTCCCTTAATGAAAAACTGTTTTTT
TRBJ2-2 many TRBV21-1 - CASSKWEWLSVPTGELFF TGTGCCAGCAGCAAATGGGAGTGGCTTAGCGTCCCCACCGGGGAGCTGTTTTTT
TRBJ2-1 - TRBV7-2 - CASSKGPRAGNEQFF TGTGCCAGCAGCAAGGGACCACGGGCGGGCAATGAGCAGTTCTTC
TRBJ2-5 - TRBV20-1 TRBD1 CSTNRVRTGGQETQYF TGCAGTACAAATCGTGTCCGGACAGGGGGCCAAGAGACCCAGTACTTC
TRBJ2-2 - TRBV20-1 - CSARVVGDTGELFF TGCAGTGCTAGAGTAGTTGGGGACACCGGGGAGCTGTTTTTT
TRBJ2-1 few TRBV11-2 - CASSLAAGGNEQFF TGTGCCAGCAGCCTCGCCGCCGGAGGAAATGAGCAGTTCTTC
TRBJ2-2 few TRBV5-1 TRBD1 CASSFSQDRETGELFF TGCGCCAGCAGCTTCTCCCAAGACAGGGAAACCGGGGAGCTGTTTTTT
TRBJ2-2 - TRBV14 - CASAPRDTGELFF TGTGCCAGCGCCCCCAGAGACACCGGGGAGCTGTTTTTT
TRBJ2-2 few TRBV6-1 - CASSELTATGELFF TGTGCCAGCAGTGAATTAACAGCCACCGGGGAGCTGTTTTTT
TRBJ2-6 - TRBV29-1 - CSALRGGANVLTF TGCAGCGCCCTCCGGGGGGGGGCCAACGTCCTGACTTTC
TRBJ1-2 few TRBV11-2 - CASSPSRDNYGYTF TGTGCCAGCAGCCCATCAAGAGATAACTATGGCTACACCTTC
TRBJ2-3 - TRBV20-1 - CSAILAVATTDTQYF TGCAGTGCTATCCTGGCGGTCGCAACTACAGATACGCAGTATTTT
TRBJ1-1 - TRBV9 - CASSVSGGGTEAFF TGTGCCAGCAGCGTCTCCGGTGGGGGCACTGAAGCTTTCTTT
TRBJ1-5 few TRBV28 - CASVDSVSNQPQHF TGTGCCAGCGTGGACAGCGTTAGCAATCAGCCCCAGCATTTT
TRBJ2-1 many TRBV18 TRBD1 CASKDRADEQFF TGTGCCAGCAAGGACAGGGCGGATGAGCAGTTCTTC
TRBJ2-2 - TRBV7-9 - CASSLDGELFF TGTGCCAGCAGCCTCGATGGGGAGCTGTTTTTT
TRBJ2-5 - TRBV7-2 - CASNLRAASEETQYF TGTGCCAGCAACCTTCGGGCGGCTAGCGAAGAGACCCAGTACTTC
TRBJ2-1 many TRBV5-1 TRBD2 CASSLRTSGTNEQFF TGCGCCAGCAGCTTGCGGACTAGCGGGACCAATGAGCAGTTCTTC
TRBJ2-1 many TRBV20-1 TRBD2 CSARGGRWDEQFF TGCAGTGCTAGAGGCGGGAGATGGGATGAGCAGTTCTTC
TRBJ1-2 few TRBV27 - CASSLSSGQKVYGYTF TGTGCCAGCAGTTTATCTTCAGGACAGAAGGTTTATGGCTACACCTTC
TRBJ2-5 few TRBV29-1 TRBD2 CSHSGGGETQYF TGCAGCCATAGCGGGGGTGGGGAGACCCAGTACTTC
TRBJ1-6 - TRBV29-1 - CSVRTAGNNSPLHF TGCAGCGTTAGGACGGCCGGTAATAATTCACCCCTCCACTTT
TRBJ2-5 few TRBV3-1 TRBD2 CASSPTGLAGRETQYF TGTGCCAGCAGCCCTACAGGACTAGCGGGAAGAGAGACCCAGTACTTC
TRBJ2-2 - TRBV7-2 TRBD1 CASSFTGTGRYGELFF TGTGCCAGCAGCTTTACCGGGACAGGGAGATACGGGGAGCTGTTTTTT